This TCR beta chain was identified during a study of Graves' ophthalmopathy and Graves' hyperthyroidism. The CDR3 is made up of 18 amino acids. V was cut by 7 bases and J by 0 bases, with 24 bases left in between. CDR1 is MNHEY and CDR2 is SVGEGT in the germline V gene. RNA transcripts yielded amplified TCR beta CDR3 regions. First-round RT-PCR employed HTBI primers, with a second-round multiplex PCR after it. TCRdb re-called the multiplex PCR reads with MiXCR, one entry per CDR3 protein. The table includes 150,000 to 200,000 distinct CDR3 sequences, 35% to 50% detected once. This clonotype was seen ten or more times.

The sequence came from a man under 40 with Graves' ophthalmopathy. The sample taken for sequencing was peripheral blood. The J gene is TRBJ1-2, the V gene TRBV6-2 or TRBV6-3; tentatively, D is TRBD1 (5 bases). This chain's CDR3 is CASIPTGTGKGTNYGYTF. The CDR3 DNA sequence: TGTGCCAGCATTCCTACCGGTACAGGAAAAGGCACTAACTATGGCTACACCTTC.